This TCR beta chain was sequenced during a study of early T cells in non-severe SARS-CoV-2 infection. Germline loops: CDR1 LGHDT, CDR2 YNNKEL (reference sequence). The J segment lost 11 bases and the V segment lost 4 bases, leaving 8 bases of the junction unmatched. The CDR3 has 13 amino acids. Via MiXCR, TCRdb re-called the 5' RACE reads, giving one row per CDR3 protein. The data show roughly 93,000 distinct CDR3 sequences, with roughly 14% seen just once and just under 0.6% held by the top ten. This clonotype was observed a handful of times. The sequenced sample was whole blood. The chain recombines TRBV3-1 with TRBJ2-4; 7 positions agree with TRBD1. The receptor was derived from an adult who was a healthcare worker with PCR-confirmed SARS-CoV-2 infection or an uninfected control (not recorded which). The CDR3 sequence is CASSPYTGQVQYF. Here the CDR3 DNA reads TGTGCCAGCAGCCCGTATACCGGACAGGTTCAGTACTTC.